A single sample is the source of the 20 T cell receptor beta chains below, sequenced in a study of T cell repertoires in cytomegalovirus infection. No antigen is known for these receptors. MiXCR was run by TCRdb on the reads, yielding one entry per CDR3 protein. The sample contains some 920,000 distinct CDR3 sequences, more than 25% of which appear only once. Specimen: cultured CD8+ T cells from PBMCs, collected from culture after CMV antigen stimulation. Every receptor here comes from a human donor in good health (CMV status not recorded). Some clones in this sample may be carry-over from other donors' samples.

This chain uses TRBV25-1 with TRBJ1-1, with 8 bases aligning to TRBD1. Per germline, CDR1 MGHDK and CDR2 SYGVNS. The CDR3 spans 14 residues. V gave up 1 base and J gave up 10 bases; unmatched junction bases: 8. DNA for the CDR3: TGTGCCAGCAGTGAATCCGCAGGGGGCCGAGGAGCTTTCTTT. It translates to CASSESAGGRGAFF. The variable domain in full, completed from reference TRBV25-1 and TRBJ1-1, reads EADIYQTPRYLVIGTGKKITLECSQTMGHDKMYWYQQDPGMELHLIHYSYGVNSTEKGDLSSESTVSRIRTEHFPLTLESARPSHTSQYLCASSESAGGRGAFFGQGTRLTVV.

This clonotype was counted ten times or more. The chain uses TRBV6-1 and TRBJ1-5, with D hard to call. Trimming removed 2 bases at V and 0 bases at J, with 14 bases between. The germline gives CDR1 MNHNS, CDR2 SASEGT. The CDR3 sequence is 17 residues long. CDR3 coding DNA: TGTGCCAGCAGTGAATTTCTCGCGGTCTATAGCAATCAGCCCCAGCATTTT. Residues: CASSEFLAVYSNQPQHF.

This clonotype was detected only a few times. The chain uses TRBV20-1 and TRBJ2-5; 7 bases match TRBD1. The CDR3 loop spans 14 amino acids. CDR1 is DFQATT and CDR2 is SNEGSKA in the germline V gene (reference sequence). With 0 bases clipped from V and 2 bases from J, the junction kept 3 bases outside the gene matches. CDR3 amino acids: CSARDRQGQETQYF. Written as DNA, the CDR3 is TGCAGTGCTAGAGACCGACAGGGACAAGAGACCCAGTACTTC.

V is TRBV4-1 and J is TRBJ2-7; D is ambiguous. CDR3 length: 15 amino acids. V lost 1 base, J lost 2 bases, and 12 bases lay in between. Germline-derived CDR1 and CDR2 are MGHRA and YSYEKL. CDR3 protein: CASSQVVGPTYEQYF. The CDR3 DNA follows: TGCGCCAGCAGCCAAGTGGTCGGACCCACCTACGAGCAGTACTTC.

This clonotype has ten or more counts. CDR3 loop: CASSLDGRSYEQYV. Here the CDR3 DNA reads TGTGCCAGCAGCTTAGATGGGCGATCCTACGAGCAGTACGTC. V gene TRBV7-9 combines with J gene TRBJ2-7, with no clear D. Germline V CDR1 and CDR2: SEHNR, FQNEAQ (reference sequence). The CDR3 covers 14 residues. The V end lost 1 base, the J end lost 1 base, and 8 bases lay between the germline ends.

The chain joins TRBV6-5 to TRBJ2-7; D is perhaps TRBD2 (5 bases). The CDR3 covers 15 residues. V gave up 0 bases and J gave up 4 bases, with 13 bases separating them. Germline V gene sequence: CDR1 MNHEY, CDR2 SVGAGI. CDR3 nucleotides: TGTGCCAGCAGTTACTCCGGGGAGAGGGATTACGAGCAGTACTTC. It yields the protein CASSYSGERDYEQYF.

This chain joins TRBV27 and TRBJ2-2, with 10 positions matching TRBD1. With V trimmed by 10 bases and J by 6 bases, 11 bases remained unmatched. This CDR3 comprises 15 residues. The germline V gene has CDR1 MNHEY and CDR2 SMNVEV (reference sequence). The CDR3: CATGTDRGSAGELFF. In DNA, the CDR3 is TGTGCCACCGGAACGGACAGGGGGTCCGCCGGGGAGCTGTTTTTT.

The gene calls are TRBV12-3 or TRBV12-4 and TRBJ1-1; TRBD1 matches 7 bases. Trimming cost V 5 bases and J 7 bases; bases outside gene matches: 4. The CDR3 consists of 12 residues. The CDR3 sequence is CASSDGTDEAFF. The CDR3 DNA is TGTGCCAGCAGTGACGGGACAGATGAAGCTTTCTTT.

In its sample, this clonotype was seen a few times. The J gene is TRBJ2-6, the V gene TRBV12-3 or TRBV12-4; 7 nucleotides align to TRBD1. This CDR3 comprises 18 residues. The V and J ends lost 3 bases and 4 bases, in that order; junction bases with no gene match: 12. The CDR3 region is CASSFPGTVRLGANVLTF. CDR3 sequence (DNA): TGTGCCAGCAGTTTCCCCGGGACAGTCAGGCTGGGGGCCAACGTCCTGACTTTC.

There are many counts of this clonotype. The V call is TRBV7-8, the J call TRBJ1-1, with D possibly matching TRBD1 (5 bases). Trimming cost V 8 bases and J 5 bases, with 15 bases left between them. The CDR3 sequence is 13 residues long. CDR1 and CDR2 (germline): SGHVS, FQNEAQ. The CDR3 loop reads CASASSWGTEAFF. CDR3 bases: TGTGCCAGCGCAAGCTCTTGGGGGACTGAAGCTTTCTTT.

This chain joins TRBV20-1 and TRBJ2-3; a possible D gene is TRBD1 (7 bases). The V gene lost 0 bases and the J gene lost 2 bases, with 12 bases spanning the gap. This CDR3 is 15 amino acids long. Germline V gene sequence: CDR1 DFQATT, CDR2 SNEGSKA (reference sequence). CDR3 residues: CSARDRRGPTDTQYF. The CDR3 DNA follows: TGCAGTGCTAGAGATAGGAGGGGGCCCACAGATACGCAGTATTTT.

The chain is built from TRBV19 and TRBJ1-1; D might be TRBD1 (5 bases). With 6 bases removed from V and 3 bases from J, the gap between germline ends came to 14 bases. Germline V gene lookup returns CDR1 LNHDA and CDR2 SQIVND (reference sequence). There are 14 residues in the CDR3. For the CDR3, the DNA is TGTGCCAGTAGAACCCAGGGAGGATACACTGAAGCTTTCTTT. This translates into CASRTQGGYTEAFF. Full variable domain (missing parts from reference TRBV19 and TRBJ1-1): DGGITQSPKYLFRKEGQNVTLSCEQNLNHDAMYWYRQDPGQGLRLIYYSQIVNDFQKGDIAEGYSVSREKKESFPLTVTSAQKNPTAFYLCASRTQGGYTEAFFGQGTRLTVV.

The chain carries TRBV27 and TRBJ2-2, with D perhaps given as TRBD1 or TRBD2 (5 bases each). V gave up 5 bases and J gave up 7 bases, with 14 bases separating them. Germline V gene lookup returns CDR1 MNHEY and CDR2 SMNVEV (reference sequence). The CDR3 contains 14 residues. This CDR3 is CASSTGQFGGELFF. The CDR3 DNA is TGTGCCAGCAGTACGGGGCAGTTCGGCGGGGAGCTGTTTTTT.

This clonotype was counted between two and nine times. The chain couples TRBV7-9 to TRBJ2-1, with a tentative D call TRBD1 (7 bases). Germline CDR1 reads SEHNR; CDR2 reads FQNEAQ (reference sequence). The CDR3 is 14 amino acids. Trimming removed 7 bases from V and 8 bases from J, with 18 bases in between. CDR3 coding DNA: TGTGCCAGCACCCTAGGGGGGACAGTCCATGAGCAGTTCTTC. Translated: CASTLGGTVHEQFF.

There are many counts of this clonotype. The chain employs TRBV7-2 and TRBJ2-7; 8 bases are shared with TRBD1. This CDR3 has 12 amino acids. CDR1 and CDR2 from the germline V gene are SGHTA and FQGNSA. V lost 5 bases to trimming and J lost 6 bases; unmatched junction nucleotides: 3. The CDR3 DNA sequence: TGTGCCAGCAGCCGCGGGACAGGCGAGCAGTACGTC. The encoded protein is CASSRGTGEQYV.

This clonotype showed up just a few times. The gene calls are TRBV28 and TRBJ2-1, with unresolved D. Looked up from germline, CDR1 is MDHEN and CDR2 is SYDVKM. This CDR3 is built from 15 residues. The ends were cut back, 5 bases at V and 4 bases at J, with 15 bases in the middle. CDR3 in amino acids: CASSDNSLVYNEQFF. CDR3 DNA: TGTGCCAGCAGTGACAACTCCCTTGTTTACAATGAGCAGTTCTTC.

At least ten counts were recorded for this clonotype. CDR3 residues: CASSSVQSSYNSPLHF. The CDR3, as DNA: TGTGCCAGCAGCTCAGTACAGAGCTCCTATAATTCACCCCTCCACTTT. The chain combines TRBV7-6 with TRBJ1-6; D uncertain. Per germline, CDR1 SGHVS and CDR2 FNYEAQ. The CDR3 has 16 residues. Trimming removed 4 bases at V and 0 bases at J, with 10 bases between.

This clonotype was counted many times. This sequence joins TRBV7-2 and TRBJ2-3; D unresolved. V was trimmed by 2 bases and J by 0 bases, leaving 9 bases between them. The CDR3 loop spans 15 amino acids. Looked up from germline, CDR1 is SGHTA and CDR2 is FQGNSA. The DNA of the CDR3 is TGTGCCAGCAGCTTATGGGGAATTAGCACAGATACGCAGTATTTT. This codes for CASSLWGISTDTQYF. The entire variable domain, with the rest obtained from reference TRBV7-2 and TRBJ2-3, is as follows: GAGVSQSPSNKVTEKGKDVELRCDPISGHTALYWYRQSLGQGLEFLIYFQGNSAPDKSGLPSDRFSAERTGGSVSTLTIQRTQQEDSAVYLCASSLWGISTDTQYFGPGTRLTVL.

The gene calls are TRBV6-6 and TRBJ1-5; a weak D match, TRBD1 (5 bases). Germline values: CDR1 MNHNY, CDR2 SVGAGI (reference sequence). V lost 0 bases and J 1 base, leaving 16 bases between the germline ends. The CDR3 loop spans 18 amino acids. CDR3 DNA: TGTGCCAGCAGTTACTCAACGGCGTGGCAGGGAAGCAATCAGCCCCAGCATTTT. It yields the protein CASSYSTAWQGSNQPQHF.

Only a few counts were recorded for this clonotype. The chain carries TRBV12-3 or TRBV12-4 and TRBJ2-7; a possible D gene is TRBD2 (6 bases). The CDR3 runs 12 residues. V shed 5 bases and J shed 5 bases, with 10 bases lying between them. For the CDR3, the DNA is TGTGCCAGCAGTCCTGGGACTCACGAGCAGTACGTC. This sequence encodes CASSPGTHEQYV.